This TCR beta chain was found in a study of blood T cell repertoires in COVID-19. About the study: Acute-phase and convalescent COVID-19 samples originated in the United States, Italy and Spain. In each case, the material was cDNA or gDNA derived from T cells, B-cell-depleted T cells, or PBMCs.

In the original processing: Scientists estimated how many nucleated cells there were by amplifying reference gene primers. Data came from immunoSEQ multiplex PCR; TCRdb stores just in-frame clones and leaves some out. The DNA was the basis for D and trimming; V, J and clone size are from that table. There are 100,000 to 150,000 clones in the sample; around 70% occur only once, and more than 5.5% lies in the top ten. V shed 5 bases and J 0 bases; nucleotides not matched to a gene: 3. The CDR3 spans 14 residues. Germline-derived CDR1 and CDR2 are LNHDA and SQIVND (reference sequence). The V call is TRBV19, the J call TRBJ1-1, with 7 bases matching TRBD1. This clonotype was obtained from a man aged 60 to 69 with acute or convalescent COVID-19. Sequencing input: peripheral blood. The CDR3 DNA is TGTGCCAGTAGTGTGGGACAGCTGAACACTGAAGCTTTCTTT. It specifies CASSVGQLNTEAFF.